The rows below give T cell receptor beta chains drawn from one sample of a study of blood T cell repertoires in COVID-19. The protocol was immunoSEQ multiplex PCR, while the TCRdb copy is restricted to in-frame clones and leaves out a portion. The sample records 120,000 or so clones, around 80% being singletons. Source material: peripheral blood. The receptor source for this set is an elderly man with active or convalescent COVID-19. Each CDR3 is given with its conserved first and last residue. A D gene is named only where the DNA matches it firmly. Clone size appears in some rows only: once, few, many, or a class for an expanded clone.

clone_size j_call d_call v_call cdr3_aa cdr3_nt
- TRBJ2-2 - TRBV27 CASSLGGGELFF TGTGCCAGCAGTTTAGGCGGCGGGGAGCTGTTTTTT
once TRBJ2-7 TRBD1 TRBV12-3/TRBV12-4 CASTRQGRNEQYF TGTGCCAGCACAAGACAGGGTCGGAACGAGCAGTACTTC
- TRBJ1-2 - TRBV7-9 CASSFTPLNYGYTF TGTGCCAGCAGCTTCACGCCACTTAACTATGGCTACACCTTC
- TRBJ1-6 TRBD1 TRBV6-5 CASSLGQETSPLHF TGTGCCAGCAGCTTAGGACAGGAGACCTCACCCCTCCACTTT
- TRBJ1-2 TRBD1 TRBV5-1 CASSLRGQVADGYTF TGCGCCAGCAGCTTGAGGGGACAGGTAGCGGATGGCTACACCTTC
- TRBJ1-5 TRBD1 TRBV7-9 CASSRWTGVSNQPQHF TGTGCCAGCAGCCGTTGGACAGGGGTTAGCAATCAGCCCCAGCATTTT
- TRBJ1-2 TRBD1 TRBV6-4 CASSLNTGGYGYTF TGTGCCAGCAGCCTCAATACAGGGGGCTATGGCTACACCTTC
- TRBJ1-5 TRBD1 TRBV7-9 CASSPMDRGSNQPQHF TGTGCCAGCAGCCCTATGGACAGGGGGAGTAATCAGCCCCAGCATTTT
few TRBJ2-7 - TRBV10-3 CAISENRQGSDEQYF TGTGCCATCAGTGAAAATAGGCAGGGTTCTGACGAGCAGTACTTC
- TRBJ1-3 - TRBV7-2 CASRTVGSPSGNTIYF TGTGCCAGCAGAACAGTGGGCAGCCCCTCTGGAAACACCATATATTTT
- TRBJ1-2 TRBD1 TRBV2 CASSDGTANYGYTF TGTGCCAGCAGTGACGGGACAGCGAACTATGGCTACACCTTC
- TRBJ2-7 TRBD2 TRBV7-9 CASSRNPGTSGPGRSYEQYF TGTGCCAGCAGCAGAAACCCCGGGACTAGCGGGCCGGGGCGGTCCTACGAGCAGTACTTC
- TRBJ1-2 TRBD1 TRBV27 CASSSTGVGYGYTF TGTGCCAGCAGTTCCACAGGGGTTGGCTATGGCTACACCTTC
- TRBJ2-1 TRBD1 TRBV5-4 CASTPPGTGVNEQFF TGTGCCAGCACCCCCCCCGGGACAGGGGTCAATGAGCAGTTCTTC
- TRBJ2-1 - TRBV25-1 CASSVGTSTYNEQFF TGTGCCAGCAGTGTTGGGACTTCTACCTACAATGAGCAGTTCTTC
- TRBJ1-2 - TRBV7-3 CASSFGGGDYGYTF TGTGCCAGCAGCTTCGGCGGAGGAGACTATGGCTACACCTTC
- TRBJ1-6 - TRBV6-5 CASSYLGGRNSPLHF TGTGCCAGCAGTTACTTGGGGGGTCGGAATTCACCCCTCCACTTT
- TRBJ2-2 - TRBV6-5 CASRTGLYTGELFF TGTGCCAGCAGAACAGGGTTGTACACCGGGGAGCTGTTTTTT
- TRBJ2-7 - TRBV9 CASASGVSYEQYF TGTGCCAGCGCTTCCGGGGTCAGCTACGAGCAGTACTTC
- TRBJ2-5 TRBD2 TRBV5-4 CASSLGSGGVETQYF TGTGCCAGCAGCTTGGGGAGCGGGGGTGTGGAGACCCAGTACTTC
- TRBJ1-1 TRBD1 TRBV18 CASSAGTGGEAFF TGTGCCAGCTCAGCCGGGACAGGGGGCGAAGCTTTCTTT
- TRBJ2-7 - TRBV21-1 CASSKGRRLAGEKIYEQYF TGTGCCAGCAGCAAAGGTCGACGACTAGCGGGGGAAAAAATATACGAGCAGTACTTC
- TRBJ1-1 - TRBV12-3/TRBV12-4 CASSFGAGEAFF TGTGCCAGCAGTTTCGGAGCTGGTGAAGCTTTCTTT
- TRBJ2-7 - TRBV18 CASSPKEEGPSYF TGTGCCAGCTCACCGAAAGAGGAGGGTCCCTCTTACTTC
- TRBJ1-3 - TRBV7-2 CASSIMSGGNTIYF TGTGCCAGCAGCATTATGAGCGGTGGAAACACCATATATTTT
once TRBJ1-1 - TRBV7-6 CASSLGTGKQGRAFF TGTGCCAGCAGCTTAGGAACAGGAAAACAGGGTCGAGCTTTCTTT
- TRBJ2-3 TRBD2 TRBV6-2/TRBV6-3 CASSYSLAGGQYF TGTGCCAGCAGTTACTCTCTAGCGGGGGGCCAGTATTTT
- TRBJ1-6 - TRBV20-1 CSARTVGNLHF TGCAGTGCTCGGACAGTAGGAAACCTCCACTTT
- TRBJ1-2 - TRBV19 CASSIDRTGNYGYTF TGTGCCAGTAGTATCGACCGCACAGGGAACTATGGCTACACCTTC
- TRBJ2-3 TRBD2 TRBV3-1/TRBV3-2 CASSRFRTSGGTDTQYF TGTGCCAGCAGCCGGTTTCGGACTAGCGGGGGGACAGATACGCAGTATTTT
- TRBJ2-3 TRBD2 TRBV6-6 CASRAGGEDTQYF TGTGCCAGCAGGGCGGGGGGGGAAGATACGCAGTATTTT
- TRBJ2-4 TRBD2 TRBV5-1 CASSLGVSGGAVAKNIQYF TGCGCCAGCAGCTTGGGTGTTAGCGGGGGGGCCGTAGCCAAAAACATTCAGTACTTC
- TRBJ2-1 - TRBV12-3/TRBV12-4 CASSWSNEQFF TGTGCCAGCAGTTGGAGTAACGAGCAGTTCTTC
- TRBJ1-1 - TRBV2 CARHGGQNTEAFF TGTGCCAGGCATGGGGGCCAGAACACTGAAGCTTTCTTT
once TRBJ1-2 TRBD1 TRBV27 CASSPGTGGESGYTF TGTGCCAGCAGTCCCGGGACAGGGGGCGAATCTGGCTACACCTTC
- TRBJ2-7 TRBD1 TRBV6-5 CASTPGQAYEQYF TGTGCCAGCACCCCAGGACAGGCCTACGAGCAGTACTTC
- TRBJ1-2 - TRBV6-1 CASSESYGYTF TGTGCCAGCAGTGAGAGTTATGGCTACACCTTC
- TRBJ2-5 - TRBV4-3 CASSPDRGTQYF TGCGCCAGCAGCCCGGACAGAGGGACCCAGTACTTC
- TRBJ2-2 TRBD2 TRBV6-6 CASSPGWASGEFTGELFF TGTGCCAGCAGTCCGGGGTGGGCTAGCGGGGAATTCACCGGGGAGCTGTTTTTT
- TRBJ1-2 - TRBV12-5 CASGSLKNRDYGYTF TGTGCTAGTGGTTCCCTCAAAAACCGGGACTATGGCTACACCTTC
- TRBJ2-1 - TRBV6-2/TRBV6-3 CASSPRERGYNEQFF TGTGCCAGCAGCCCGAGGGAGAGAGGATACAATGAGCAGTTCTTC
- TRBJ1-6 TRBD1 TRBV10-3 CAISESRTGESPLHF TGTGCCATCAGTGAGTCCCGGACAGGGGAATCACCCCTCCACTTT
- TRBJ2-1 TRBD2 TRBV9 CASSSTNEGGGANEQFF TGTGCCAGCAGCTCCACTAACGAGGGCGGGGGGGCCAATGAGCAGTTCTTC
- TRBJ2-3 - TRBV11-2 CASSFAVSTDTQYF TGTGCCAGCAGCTTTGCGGTTAGCACAGATACGCAGTATTTT
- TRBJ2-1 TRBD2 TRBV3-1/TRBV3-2 CASSQAGGSSYNEQFF TGTGCCAGCAGCCAAGCGGGGGGGAGCTCCTACAATGAGCAGTTCTTC
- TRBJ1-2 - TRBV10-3 CAISDSYGYTF TGTGCCATCAGTGACAGCTATGGCTACACCTTC
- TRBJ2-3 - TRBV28 CASSPTSNRQYF TGTGCCAGCAGCCCAACTAGCAATCGGCAGTATTTT
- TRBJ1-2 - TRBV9 CASSVAYGGAGYGYTF TGTGCCAGCAGCGTAGCGTATGGGGGGGCTGGCTATGGCTACACCTTC
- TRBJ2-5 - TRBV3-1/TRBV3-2 CASSPLRGAKGEETQYF TGTGCCAGCAGCCCCCTTCGGGGGGCCAAGGGCGAAGAGACCCAGTACTTC
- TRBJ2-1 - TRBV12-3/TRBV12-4 CASRDYNEQFF TGTGCCAGTCGGGACTACAATGAGCAGTTCTTC
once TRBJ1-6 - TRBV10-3 CAISEGGGRGSPLHF TGTGCCATCAGTGAGGGGGGCGGTCGTGGATCACCCCTCCACTTT
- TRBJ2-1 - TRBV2 CASKTVYNEQFF TGTGCCAGCAAGACAGTTTACAATGAGCAGTTCTTC